This paragraph reports one T cell receptor (beta chain). This clonotype was picked up a small number of times. No cognate antigen has been identified for it. There are no base qualities to consult, and no much larger clone falls within one base. This sample is drawn from a study of T cells in Graves' hyperthyroidism and ophthalmopathy (dated by TCRdb to the late 2010s). Study-wide context: Peripheral blood samples were taken at the time of initial diagnosis, prior to any treatment. To identify TCR V-J signatures that set the groups apart, the researchers used a discovery cohort of 90 to 100 patients, made up of roughly 45 with Graves' ophthalmopathy and about 60 with stable Graves' hyperthyroidism. Prospective prediction of ophthalmopathy was tested in an independent validation cohort of 18 to 20 hyperthyroidism patients and 15 to 17 patients who later progressed to ophthalmopathy. The approximately 98 discovery patients were randomly divided into training and test sets at a 7:3 ratio. In several Graves' hyperthyroidism patients, the study also compared T-cell repertoires from thyroid tissue with T-cell repertoires from blood. Following sampling, methimazole starting at 30 mg daily was given to hyperthyroidism patients, and high-dose intravenous methylprednisolone was given to ophthalmopathy patients. According to the paper, TCR Vbeta CDR3 sequencing was carried out on some 130 peripheral blood samples, which came from under 50 ophthalmopathy, approximately 78 hyperthyroidism and about 17 progressor patients. Overall results and qualifications from the work: In cross-validation, a model built on a 13 V-J signature told ophthalmopathy apart from stable hyperthyroidism with about 90% sensitivity and around 83% specificity, and in testing the same model reached 80%/75%. Most expanded thyroid clonotypes (frequency above 0.001) were also detected in blood, a finding suggesting that blood repertoires may reflect thyroid immune responses. Sample size was not statistically predetermined, and investigators were not blinded to group allocation. During validation, the model predicted progression to ophthalmopathy a median of around 7 months ahead of onset, with approximately 70% sensitivity and 72% to 80% specificity.

TCR beta CDR3 regions were amplified from RNA transcripts. The TCR CDR3 was subjected to a first round of RT-PCR using the HTBI primer set and the Qiagen OneStep RT-PCR kit. A second multiplex PCR round built the libraries, followed by size selection and purification. Sequencing of the libraries was done on an Illumina HiSeq2000 using paired-end 100 bp reads. The authors processed their data as follows. Raw data were processed with SOAPnuke, discarding reads with adapters, uncalled bases, mean Phred below 15, or no exact constant-primer or identifier match. High-quality paired reads were merged using COPE v1.2.5, and each unique nucleotide sequence was defined as a clonotype. MiTCR v1.1 was used to align the clonotypes against IMGT TRBV, TRBD and TRBJ reference segments. The analysis included only V-J combinations with a frequency above 0.0001, which together covered 99.2% of the repertoires. A TCS score was defined as the ratio of F50 (clonal expansion) to E x V (chaos), with BLOSUM62-based TCRdist applied between CDR3 peptides within each V-J. Welch's t-statistics and random forest reduced roughly 540 V-J features to around 14, which were used in a naive Bayes classifier (R e1071). The raw public data were reprocessed by TCRdb itself: fastp quality trimming at Q25, MiXCR clonotype calling, in-frame beta chains only. For every CDR3 protein sequence, its rows merge into one entry that carries the most common genes and DNA. The V and J calls were not made by the authors but by TCRdb's processing. This sample lists 400,000 or so distinct CDR3 sequences; over 13% were detected once. Around 28% of the sample is in the top ten clones.

In the ophthalmopathy patients, disease was moderately to severely active, with a Clinical Activity Score of 3 or more, a NOSPECS grade of 4 or more, and a duration of less than 3 months. Exclusion was applied to patients with uncontrolled infections, other autoimmune diseases, pregnancy or lactation. Diagnoses relied on clinical symptoms, serum thyroxine and TRAb, thyroid ultrasound and orbital computed tomography. PBMCs were separated from 10 ml of fresh peripheral blood using Ficoll-Paque density gradient centrifugation. Total RNA was extracted with Trizol reagent, and quality was checked on an Agilent 2100 Bioanalyzer. The germline V gene sets CDR1 to SGHRS and CDR2 to YFSETQ. There are 13 amino acids in the CDR3, from cysteine to phenylalanine inclusive. The retained sequence is limited to the CDR3, 39 bases, with the frame set at the first base. V is reduced by 6 bases and J by 0 bases, leaving a spacing of 8 bases between them.

The sequencing sample was made of blood. This sequence was found in a man aged 45 to 65 with Graves' ophthalmopathy. Here the chain combines TRBV5-1 and TRBJ2-3; a tentative D match to TRBD1 spans 6 bases. CDR3 loop: CASNRASTDTQYF. The DNA is as follows: TGCGCCAGCAACAGGGCTAGCACAGATACGCAGTATTTT.